This entry lists 18 T cell receptor beta chains sequenced from one sample in a study of cytomegalovirus exposure and HLA in healthy donors. With 60 Vbeta and 13 Jbeta primers, the PCR was carried out. Clones were sequenced by immunoSEQ multiplex PCR, and TCRdb holds only the in-frame ones, with some missing. The repertoire holds around 110,000 clones, with around three quarters as singletons. The specimen was PBMCs. The receptors stem from a boy aged 5-17 years in good health and CMV-seronegative.

Only a few counts were recorded for this clone. J is TRBJ2-5 and V is TRBV5-6, with TRBD1 identical over 7 bases. Germline lookup yields CDR1 SGHDT and CDR2 YYEEEE. The CDR3 consists of 15 residues. The junction had 9 bases not matched to a gene; V was cut back by 2 bases and J by 5 bases. CDR3 protein: CASSFGTEVLETQYF. In DNA, the CDR3 is TGTGCCAGCAGCTTTGGGACAGAAGTGCTGGAGACCCAGTACTTC.

This sequence joins TRBV7-2 and TRBJ2-3; TRBD2 might be the D (5 bases). Deletions cut 5 bases from V and 3 bases from J, with 15 bases between. Germline V gene sequence: CDR1 SGHTA, CDR2 FQGNSA. The CDR3 contains 15 residues. CDR3 coding DNA: TGTGCCAGCAGCCCCCTAGCTAGGTGGACAGATACGCAGTATTTT. Translation: CASSPLARWTDTQYF.

Comments on this clone: At one end the junction does not follow the germline gene, possibly because of a read error. V is TRBV7-7 and J is TRBJ2-1; 7 bases are shared with TRBD2. This CDR3 has 17 residues. Germline-derived CDR1 and CDR2 are SSHAT and FNYEAQ (reference sequence). The CDR3 region has the DNA TGTGCTAGCAGCCCCGCTAGCGGACGGAGCTCCTACAATGAGCAGTTCTTC. Translated, it gives CASSPASGRSSYNEQFF. Full variable domain (remainder filled in from reference TRBV7-7 and TRBJ2-1): GAGVSQSPRYKVTKRGQDVTLRCDPISSHATLYWYQQALGQGPEFLTYFNYEAQPDKSGLPSDRFSAERPEGSISTLTIQRTEQRDSAMYRCASSPASGRSSYNEQFFGPGTRLTVL.

To note about this clone: The junction differs from germline at one of its ends, possibly a read error. V is TRBV6-1 and J is TRBJ1-1, with 7 bases that match TRBD1. The germline CDR1 and CDR2 sequences are MNHNS and SASEGT. The CDR3 extends over 13 amino acids. This CDR3 reads CASSEAARGADIF. Here the CDR3 DNA reads TGTGCCAGCAGTGAAGCAGCCAGGGGGGCCGATATCTTT.

This chain joins TRBV18 and TRBJ2-7, with D maybe TRBD1 (6 bases). This CDR3 is 15 amino acids long. Germline V lookup: CDR1 KGHSH, CDR2 LQKENI. V lost 4 bases to trimming and J lost 3 bases, with 16 bases between them. The CDR3 protein is CASSRMNREDYEQYF. The CDR3, as DNA: TGTGCCAGCTCACGGATGAACAGGGAAGACTACGAGCAGTACTTC.

Comments on this clone: The junction and the germline gene differ at one end; a read error may be behind it. The chain has TRBV5-1 and TRBJ1-1; D is possibly TRBD1 (5 bases). CDR3 length equals 16 residues. Germline CDR1 reads SGHRS; CDR2 reads YFSETQ. In DNA, the CDR3 is TGCGCCAGCAGCTTGGAGGGGCAGACGAAGAACGCTGAAGCTTTCTTT. Its translation is CASSLEGQTKNAEAFF.

V and J are TRBV28 and TRBJ1-6; 7 positions match TRBD1. The CDR3 spans 15 residues. Germline CDR1 MDHEN, CDR2 SYDVKM. V lost 7 bases to trimming and J lost 7 bases; unmatched junction nucleotides: 10. The DNA of the CDR3 is TGTGCCAGCAATATCGGACAGGTTGGGAATTCACCCCTCCACTTT. This codes for CASNIGQVGNSPLHF. Variable domain in full (rest from reference TRBV28 and TRBJ1-6): DVKVTQSSRYLVKRTGEKVFLECVQDMDHENMFWYRQDPGLGLRLIYFSYDVKMKEKGDIPEGYSVSREKKERFSLILESASTNQTSMYLCASNIGQVGNSPLHFGNGTRLTVT.

The genes are TRBV9 and TRBJ1-2; D gene uncertain. This CDR3 has 13 residues. V lost 0 bases to trimming and J lost 2 bases, with 5 bases between them. Per germline, CDR1 SGDLS and CDR2 YYNGEE. The CDR3 protein is CASSVGGNYGYTF. In nucleotides, the CDR3 is TGTGCCAGCAGCGTAGGCGGGAACTATGGCTACACCTTC.

CDR3 nucleotide sequence: TGCGCCAGCAGCCAAGGACGACAGGGAAGCTCCTACGAGCAGTACTTC. This codes for CASSQGRQGSSYEQYF. This rearrangement joins TRBV4-1 to TRBJ2-7, with 7 bases that match TRBD1. Germline loops: CDR1 MGHRA, CDR2 YSYEKL. Germline trimming cut 1 base from V and 0 bases from J; bases unmatched to any gene: 6. This CDR3 is built from 16 residues.

The CDR3 spells CAIGATGQSNQPQHF. For the CDR3, the DNA is TGTGCCATCGGTGCGACGGGACAGAGCAATCAGCCCCAGCATTTT. The V and J genes are TRBV10-3 and TRBJ1-5; 7 bases match TRBD1. V lost 8 bases to trimming and J lost 1 base; unmatched junction nucleotides: 8. This CDR3 has 15 amino acids. Germline CDR1 reads ENHRY; CDR2 reads SYGVKD.

The count of this clone is one. V gene TRBV9 combines with J gene TRBJ1-2, with D possibly being TRBD1 (6 bases). Trimming took off 3 bases at V and 2 bases at J, with 11 bases between the two ends. Germline V gene data show CDR1 as SGDLS and CDR2 as YYNGEE. The length of the CDR3 is 14 residues. CDR3 bases: TGTGCCAGCAGCGCCCCAGGGGAAAACTATGGCTACACCTTC. It is translated as CASSAPGENYGYTF.

This clone was recorded once. The rearrangement links TRBV29-1 to TRBJ2-3; D is possibly TRBD1 (6 bases). The CDR3 consists of 16 residues. Trimming removed 5 bases at V and 1 base at J, with 19 bases between. Germline CDR1 is SQVTM and CDR2 is ANQGSEA. The CDR3 loop reads CSVQGFGELGTDTQYF. CDR3 sequence (DNA): TGCAGCGTTCAGGGGTTCGGGGAGCTGGGCACAGATACGCAGTATTTT.

The chain has TRBV5-1 and TRBJ1-3; D may be TRBD1 (5 bases). CDR3 length: 16 residues. Germline V lookup: CDR1 SGHRS, CDR2 YFSETQ. Trimming stripped 2 bases from V and 0 bases from J, with 12 bases between. CDR3 nucleotide sequence: TGCGCCAGCAGCTTAGGGGCCACTGGCTCTGGAAACACCATATATTTT. This gives the protein CASSLGATGSGNTIYF. The variable domain in full, completed from reference TRBV5-1 and TRBJ1-3, reads KAGVTQTPRYLIKTRGQQVTLSCSPISGHRSVSWYQQTPGQGLQFLFEYFSETQRNKGNFPGRFSGRQFSNSRSEMNVSTLELGDSALYLCASSLGATGSGNTIYFGEGSWLTVV.

V usage is TRBV2 and J usage is TRBJ1-1; D gene uncertain. V was trimmed by 7 bases and J by 4 bases, leaving 7 bases between them. The V gene's germline CDR1 is SNHLY and CDR2 FYNNEI. The CDR3 is made up of 11 amino acids. CDR3 DNA: TGTGCCAGCATGACAAGCACTGAAGCTTTCTTT. This sequence encodes CASMTSTEAFF.

J is TRBJ2-5 and V is TRBV18; 9 bases line up with TRBD1. J gave up 8 bases and V 3 bases, and 10 bases lay outside the gene matches. This CDR3 has 15 amino acids. Germline values: CDR1 KGHSH, CDR2 LQKENI. CDR3 nucleotides: TGTGCCAGCTCACCCCTTGACAGGGGGAGTGGAACCCAGTACTTC. Amino acid sequence: CASSPLDRGSGTQYF.

This sequence joins TRBV27 and TRBJ2-7, with 9 bases fitting TRBD1. The V segment lost 8 bases and the J segment 2 bases; nucleotides outside the gene matches: 4. Germline V gives CDR1 MNHEY, CDR2 SMNVEV (reference sequence). The CDR3 runs to 13 residues. The CDR3 region has the DNA TGTGCCAGCGGGAACAGGGGGCCCTACGAGCAGTACTTC. Its protein product is CASGNRGPYEQYF.

The V gene is TRBV7-8, the J gene TRBJ2-7; D might be TRBD2 (5 bases). Germline V gene data show CDR1 as SGHVS and CDR2 as FQNEAQ. Trimming removed 7 bases from V and 2 bases from J, with 18 bases in between. There are 15 residues in the CDR3. CDR3 nucleotide sequence: TGTGCCAGCACCCCTTCCTCCAGCGGCCCCTACGAGCAGTACTTC. Amino acids: CASTPSSSGPYEQYF.

CDR3 in DNA: TGTGCCAGCAGTGACGGCTTTAGCGGGAGAAGCTACGAGCAGTACTTC. Protein: CASSDGFSGRSYEQYF. This sequence joins TRBV27 and TRBJ2-7, with 9 bases that match TRBD2. The CDR3 length is 16 residues. Looked up from germline, CDR1 is MNHEY and CDR2 is SMNVEV (reference sequence). J gave up 3 bases and V 5 bases, and 11 bases lay outside the gene matches.